This record looks at one TCR beta chain sequence and its context. Its antigen is undetermined. Trimming pared 0 bases from V and 4 bases from J, leaving 12 bases between. Looked up from germline, CDR1 is MNHEY and CDR2 is SVGAGI. The CDR3 has 16 amino acids. This specimen comes from a study of long-term antiretroviral therapy in people with HIV. Version v3.0 of the immunoSEQ assay ran at survey level. A target of about 35,000-55,000 T-cell genomes per sample was set for sequencing. Sequencing used immunoSEQ multiplex PCR; TCRdb keeps in-frame clones, though not all of them. Of around 8,000 clones in the sample, roughly 84% were seen once. Notes on the study in general: Repertoires looked antigen-experienced, with only a slight naive shift after ART. The blood, collected between the mid-2000s and the late 2010s, was possibly taken under older ART regimens.

Samples held roughly 0.95-10 million cryopreserved PBMC before DNA extraction. This specimen consisted of unsorted PBMCs, obtained 0.3 years before starting antiretroviral therapy. The chain carries TRBV6-5 and TRBJ1-4; D not certain. This TCR was recovered from a man under 40 with HIV. The CDR3: CASSYSSGDLNEKLFF. CDR3 nucleotides: TGTGCCAGCAGTTACTCGAGCGGAGATCTTAATGAAAAACTGTTTTTT.